What follows describes a single T cell receptor beta chain. Germline V lookup: CDR1 GTSNPN, CDR2 SVGIG (reference sequence). Trimming left V 2 bases short and J 2 bases short, with 7 bases between. This CDR3 region has 13 residues. The entry originates in a study of CD8 T cells in Susac syndrome. Study-wide context: There were six sequenced Susac syndrome patients with active disease and under ten in remission.

An amount of RNA that ranged from roughly 0.5 to 1 ug was reverse transcribed with random hexamers. The TCR beta CDR3 was amplified by immunoSEQ multiplex PCR across 54 Vbeta, 13 Jbeta. In TCRdb, the immunoSEQ multiplex PCR reads were re-called with MiXCR into one record per CDR3 protein. The sample carries some 200,000 distinct CDR3 sequences, roughly 95% recorded once. V gene TRBV30 combines with J gene TRBJ1-5; D not certain. Sequenced: CD4+ T cells from PBMCs. The receptor was isolated from a human donor with Susac syndrome. CDR3 coding DNA: TGTGCCTGGAGTCTCGGGGGCAATCAGCCCCAGCATTTT. This translates into CAWSLGGNQPQHF.